The TCR beta chain described here comes from a study of cytomegalovirus exposure and HLA in healthy donors. Study findings and constraints: Prior analysis indicated that the majority of TCR beta V segments exhibited productivity approximately 87% or approximately 30% of the time.

The PCR was carried out with 60 Vbeta primers and 13 Jbeta primers. Sequenced by immunoSEQ multiplex PCR; TCRdb stores in-frame clones only, minus some. Among roughly 99,000 clones listed, roughly 87% were seen once. The sample holds one count of this clone. Its antigen is unidentified. Looked up from germline, CDR1 is SGHTA and CDR2 is FQGNSA. This CDR3 is built from 13 residues. Trimming cost V 6 bases and J 5 bases, with 11 bases left between them. The source material was PBMCs. The receptor comes from a man between 25 and 39 years old in good health and CMV-seropositive. This sequence joins TRBV7-2 and TRBJ1-5; no definite D call. The CDR3 here is CASRRNLDQPQHF. The CDR3 DNA reads as TGTGCCAGCAGGCGAAATTTAGATCAGCCCCAGCATTTT. The variable domain in full, completed from reference TRBV7-2 and TRBJ1-5, reads GAGVSQSPSNKVTEKGKDVELRCDPISGHTALYWYRQSLGQGLEFLIYFQGNSAPDKSGLPSDRFSAERTGGSVSTLTIQRTQQEDSAVYLCASRRNLDQPQHFGDGTRLSIL.